This T cell receptor beta chain was obtained from a study of beta chain features in type 1 diabetes. The investigators reverse transcribed all of the isolated RNA, so they sequenced expressed TCRB transcripts. The method was immunoSEQ multiplex PCR; TCRdb's version includes in-frame clones alone and lacks a portion of them. The sample holds 630,000 or so clones; 11% to 15% are singletons and the top ten take 0.035% to 0.045%. Comments on this clone: Antigen unknown.

Overall study results and limits: Any HLA-type effect on TCRB rearrangement remained unresolved here. In type 1 diabetes patients, VDJ junctions had fewer insertions; deletions at these junctions were more frequent. Equally in patients and controls, shorter templates might have been favored by PCR. Comparison showed that naive, central memory and Treg TCRB repertoires appeared more similar among patients than among healthy donors. All four CD4+ subsets of Type 1 diabetes patients contained TCRB CDR3s that were moderately but significantly shorter.

The V gene lost 5 bases and the J gene lost 3 bases, with 16 bases spanning the gap. The CDR3 runs to 15 residues. Germline CDR1 reads LGHNT; CDR2 reads FRNRAP. The sequenced material came from naive CD4+ T cells from blood. This clonotype originated in a man aged 18 to 29 with type 1 diabetes. The rearrangement uses TRBV12-5 and TRBJ2-5; D perhaps matches TRBD2 (5 bases). CDR3 DNA sequence: TGTGCTAGTGGTGTTGCCGACCTGGAGGAAGAGACCCAGTACTTC. Translated: CASGVADLEEETQYF.